What follows describes a single T cell receptor beta chain. At one end, the junction sequence differs from germline, possibly due to a read error. The data were obtained in a study of tumor-infiltrating lymphocytes in primary liver carcinoma. Germline CDR1 reads MDHEN; CDR2 reads SYDVKM. This CDR3 contains 15 residues. Each 20-30 mg portion of unsorted bulk tissue served as the source for co-extraction of RNA and DNA. The investigators made TCR beta cDNA from roughly 0.55 ug total RNA, using a constant-region primer. Each TCR beta library was derived from three nested multiplex PCR rounds that employed slightly modified ARM-PCR. With TRBV1-TRBV30 forward primers and a C-beta reverse primer, the first two PCR rounds were run for roughly 10 cycles each. Each CDR3 protein gets one entry after TCRdb re-called the multiplex PCR reads with MiXCR. This repertoire shows about 99,000 distinct CDR3 sequences, roughly 69% found once; its top ten account for 9.5% to 10%.

The chain carries TRBV28 and TRBJ1-2; D is unclear. Material: liver tumor tissue from sampling region 5. The subset here: tumor region T5, tumor centre. The receptor's source is a woman in her sixties or seventies with primary liver carcinoma and hepatitis B virus infection. In DNA, the CDR3 is TGTGCCAACAGTCGCGCTCCCGGAGGGATTGGAGGCTACACCTTC. Translating gives CANSRAPGGIGGYTF.